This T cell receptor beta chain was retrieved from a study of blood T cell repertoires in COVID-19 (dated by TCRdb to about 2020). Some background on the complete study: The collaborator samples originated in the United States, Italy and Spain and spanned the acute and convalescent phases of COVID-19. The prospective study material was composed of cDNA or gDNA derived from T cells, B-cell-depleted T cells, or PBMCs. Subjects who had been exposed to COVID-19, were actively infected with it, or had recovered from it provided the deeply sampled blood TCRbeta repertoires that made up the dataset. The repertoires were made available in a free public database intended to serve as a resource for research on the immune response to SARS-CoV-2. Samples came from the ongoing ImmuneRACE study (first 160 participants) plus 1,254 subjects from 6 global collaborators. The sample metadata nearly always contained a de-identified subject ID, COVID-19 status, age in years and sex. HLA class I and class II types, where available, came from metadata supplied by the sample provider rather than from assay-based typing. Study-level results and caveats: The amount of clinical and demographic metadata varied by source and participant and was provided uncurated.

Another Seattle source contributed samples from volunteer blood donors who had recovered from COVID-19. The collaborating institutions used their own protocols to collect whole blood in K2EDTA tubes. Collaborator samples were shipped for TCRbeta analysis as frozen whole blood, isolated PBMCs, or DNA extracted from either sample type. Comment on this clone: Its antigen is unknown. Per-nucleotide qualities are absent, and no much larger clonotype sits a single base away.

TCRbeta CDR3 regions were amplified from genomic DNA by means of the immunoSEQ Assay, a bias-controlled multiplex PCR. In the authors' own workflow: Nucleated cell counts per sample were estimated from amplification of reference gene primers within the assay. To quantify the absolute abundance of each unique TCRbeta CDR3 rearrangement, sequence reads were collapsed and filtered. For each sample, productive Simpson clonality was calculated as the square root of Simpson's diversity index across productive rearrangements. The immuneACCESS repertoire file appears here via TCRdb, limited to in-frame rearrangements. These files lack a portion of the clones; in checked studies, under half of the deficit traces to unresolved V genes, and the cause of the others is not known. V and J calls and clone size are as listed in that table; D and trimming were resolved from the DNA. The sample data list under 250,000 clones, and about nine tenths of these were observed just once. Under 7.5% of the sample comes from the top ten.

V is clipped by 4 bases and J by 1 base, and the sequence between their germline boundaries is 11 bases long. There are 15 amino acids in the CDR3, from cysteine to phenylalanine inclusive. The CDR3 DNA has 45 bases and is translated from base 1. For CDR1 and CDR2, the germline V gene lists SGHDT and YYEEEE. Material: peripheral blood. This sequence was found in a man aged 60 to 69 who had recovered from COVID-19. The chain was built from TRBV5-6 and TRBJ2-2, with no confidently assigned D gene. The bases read TGTGCCAGCAGCCTCCGAGGCCTGAACACCGGGGAGCTGTTTTTT. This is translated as CASSLRGLNTGELFF.